This T cell receptor beta chain was found in a study of tumor-infiltrating lymphocytes in oesophageal squamous cell carcinoma. Germline V gene data show CDR1 as SGHTA and CDR2 as FQGNSA. The ends were cut back, 3 bases at V and 4 bases at J, with 15 bases in the middle. The CDR3 is made up of 15 amino acids. MiXCR, run by TCRdb on the PCR reads, gives a single entry per CDR3 protein. The sample records 15,000 to 25,000 distinct CDR3 sequences, around 39% being singletons. This clonotype came up a few times. The sample comprised esophageal tumor tissue. The origin of this receptor is a male donor with esophageal squamous cell carcinoma. The chain combines TRBV7-2 with TRBJ2-5; a possible D gene is TRBD2 (7 bases). CDR3 in DNA: TGTGCCAGCAGCTTTAACGGGGGCGGGAGAGAGACCCAGTACTTC. Residues: CASSFNGGGRETQYF.